This T cell receptor (beta chain) was sequenced for a study of breast tumors, draining lymph nodes, adjacent tissues. The CDR3 has 15 amino acids. CDR1 is DFQATT, CDR2 SNEGSKA, per germline (reference sequence). Points from the study as a whole: Tumor and nontumor repertoires were significantly more similar in luminal-like than in basal-like breast cancer. Findings are consistent with lymph node origin and intratumoral expansion of most tumor T cells. Compared with lymph nodes, tumors were less diverse; compared with nontumor tissue, more. Tumor T cell lymph node origin was a supported hypothesis, not proven.

TCRdb re-called the multiplex PCR reads through MiXCR, storing one row per CDR3 protein. This table holds approximately 180,000 distinct CDR3 sequences, around 33% found once. This clonotype was found a few times. As yet, its antigen is unknown. A read error is possible here, since a much larger clone lies one base away. The lymph nodes were axillary draining lymph nodes from breast cancer patients. The receptor comes from a female donor with breast cancer. Some clones in this sample may be carry-over from other donors' samples. The source material was axillary lymph node tissue. This chain uses TRBV20-1 with TRBJ2-2; maybe TRBD1 (6 bases). This CDR3 is CGADWDNRREGELFF. For the CDR3, the DNA is TGCGGTGCTGATTGGGACAACCGAAGGGAGGGGGAGCTGTTTTTT.